These 20 T cell receptor beta chains share one sample of origin, sequenced in a study of T cell responses to AZD1222 COVID-19 vaccine. Profiled with immunoSEQ multiplex PCR; TCRdb holds only in-frame clones, not every one. The sample has tens of thousands of clones, roughly 88% seen once; the top ten hold roughly 20%. The sample consisted of peripheral blood, taken on day 0 of AZD1222 vaccination. Source of these receptors: an adult in good health.

The genes are TRBV3-1 (or the pseudogene TRBV3-2) and TRBJ2-1; D is perhaps TRBD2 (5 bases). The V and J ends lost 0 bases and 6 bases respectively, with 12 bases between them. This CDR3 has 15 residues. The germline CDR1 and CDR2 sequences are LGHDT and YNNKEL (reference sequence). For the CDR3, the DNA is TGTGCCAGCAGCCAAGAATGGAGGCCGGGCAATGAGCAGTTCTTC. It codes for CASSQEWRPGNEQFF.

This chain uses TRBV6-4 with TRBJ2-3; 7 bases line up with TRBD1. Germline V gene data show CDR1 as MRHNA and CDR2 as SNTAGT. V was clipped by 0 bases and J by 2 bases; unmatched bases: 5. CDR3 length: 16 residues. The CDR3 sequence: CASSDSEGAVTDTQYF. In DNA, the CDR3 is TGTGCCAGCAGTGACTCAGAGGGGGCCGTCACAGATACGCAGTATTTT.

The chain carries TRBV21-1 and TRBJ1-3; the table's TRBD1 call for D was not verified on the DNA. TRBV21-1 is noted as a pseudogene. CDR3 length: 14 amino acids. CDR3 bases: TGTGCCAGCAGCAAGGGACAGGGTTGTAACACCATATATTTT. Its protein is CASSKGQGCNTIYF.

The chain links TRBV5-1 to TRBJ2-7; 9 bases agree with TRBD2. Germline CDR1 reads SGHRS; CDR2 reads YFSETQ. V shed 5 bases and J 5 bases; nucleotides not matched to a gene: 8. This CDR3 has 14 residues. The DNA for the CDR3 is TGCGCCAGCAGACCAGCGGGAGGAGGCGACGAGCAGTACTTC. Protein sequence: CASRPAGGGDEQYF.

This sequence joins TRBV5-1 and TRBJ1-1; TRBD1 agrees at 10 bases. Germline values: CDR1 SGHRS, CDR2 YFSETQ. The CDR3 runs to 15 residues. V shed 4 bases and J 5 bases; nucleotides not matched to a gene: 8. The CDR3 DNA sequence: TGCGCCAGCAGCCCTTCGGGACAGGGGCGGACTGAAGCTTTCTTT. Protein: CASSPSGQGRTEAFF.

This chain joins TRBV27 and TRBJ2-1; either TRBD1 or TRBD2 may supply D (5 bases each). Germline lookup yields CDR1 MNHEY and CDR2 SMNVEV (reference sequence). The CDR3 length is 14 residues. Trimming shortened V by 5 bases and J by 9 bases, and 17 bases separated the two germline ends. The CDR3 spells CASSPAGARGEQFF. CDR3 DNA: TGTGCCAGCAGTCCGGCCGGGGCCCGGGGTGAGCAGTTCTTC.

This clone showed up just a few times. CDR3 DNA sequence: TGTGCCAGCAGCGTGAACAGGGGTCGCGAAGCTTTCTTT. It yields the protein CASSVNRGREAFF. J is TRBJ1-1 and V is TRBV11-1; TRBD1 matches 7 bases. The CDR3 length is 13 residues. The germline V gene encodes CDR1 SGHAT and CDR2 FQDESV (reference sequence). J was trimmed by 8 bases and V by 5 bases; bases with no gene match: 8. The full variable domain, its missing parts supplied by reference TRBV11-1 and TRBJ1-1, is EAEVAQSPRYKITEKSQAVAFWCDPISGHATLYWYRQILGQGPELLVQFQDESVVDDSQLPKDRFSAERLKGVDSTLKIQPAELGDSAMYLCASSVNRGREAFFGQGTRLTVV.

The genes are TRBV2 and TRBJ1-2; the D is unclear. The V end was cut by 5 bases, the J end by 6 bases, with 13 bases between. This CDR3 region has 13 residues. Germline values: CDR1 SNHLY, CDR2 FYNNEI. In nucleotides, the CDR3 is TGTGCCAGCAGTCGACCCTCCCTAGATGGCTACACCTTC. Protein: CASSRPSLDGYTF.

This rearrangement joins TRBV9 to TRBJ2-7, with 15 positions matching TRBD2. The CDR3 extends over 17 amino acids. V gave up 3 bases and J gave up 0 bases; unmatched junction bases: 4. CDR1 SGDLS and CDR2 YYNGEE come from the germline V gene. The CDR3, as DNA: TGTGCCAGCAGCGCGGGACTAGCGGGAGGCCCCTCCTACGAGCAGTACTTC. It translates to CASSAGLAGGPSYEQYF. The full variable domain, completed using reference TRBV9 and TRBJ2-7, is DSGVTQTPKHLITATGQRVTLRCSPRSGDLSVYWYQQSLDQGLQFLIQYYNGEERAKGNILERFSAQQFPDLHSELNLSSLELGDSALYFCASSAGLAGGPSYEQYFGPGTRLTVT.

The V and J genes are TRBV20-1 and TRBJ2-7; D gene unclear. Between the trimmed V and J ends, which lost 5 bases and 5 bases, there was a span of 10 bases. CDR1 and CDR2 (germline): DFQATT, SNEGSKA (reference sequence). This CDR3 has 11 residues. The CDR3: CSAGIINEQYF. The CDR3 DNA sequence: TGCAGTGCTGGCATCATTAACGAGCAGTACTTC.

The chain employs TRBV3-1 (or the pseudogene TRBV3-2) and TRBJ1-5, with D uncertain. V was cut by 0 bases and J by 7 bases, with 13 bases left in between. The germline gives CDR1 LGHDT, CDR2 YNNKEL (reference sequence). The CDR3 consists of 15 residues. CDR3: CASSQDDLLGQPQHF. CDR3 nucleotide sequence: TGTGCCAGCAGCCAAGATGACCTCTTGGGACAGCCCCAGCATTTT.

The chain joins TRBV5-6 to TRBJ1-4; 8 nucleotides match TRBD1. Germline CDR1 SGHDT, CDR2 YYEEEE. The trim removed 3 bases at V and 8 bases at J, leaving 9 bases unmatched. The CDR3 runs to 15 residues. The CDR3 loop is CASSSTGQGGEKLFF. The DNA for the CDR3 is TGTGCCAGCAGCTCAACAGGACAGGGCGGGGAAAAACTGTTTTTT.

The rearrangement joins TRBV5-6 to TRBJ1-6, with a weak D call TRBD1 (5 bases). CDR1 SGHDT and CDR2 YYEEEE come from the germline V gene. V was cut by 3 bases and J by 0 bases, with 7 bases left in between. The CDR3 contains 15 residues. The CDR3 DNA reads TGTGCCAGCAGCTGGGGGGGCTCCTATAATTCACCCCTCCACTTT. It encodes CASSWGGSYNSPLHF.

The rearrangement uses TRBV4-3 and TRBJ1-1; TRBD1 aligns across 8 bases. The CDR3 consists of 14 residues. The V gene end was trimmed by 2 bases and the J gene end by 4 bases; junction bases not matched to a gene: 3. Germline V gene lookup returns CDR1 LGHNA and CDR2 YSLEER. CDR3 DNA sequence: TGCGCCAGCAGCCAACAGGGGGCCGGCACTGAAGCTTTCTTT. Protein: CASSQQGAGTEAFF.

This clone was seen just once. The V gene is TRBV2, the J gene TRBJ2-5; the D gene is possibly TRBD1 (5 bases). Germline assignment: CDR1 SNHLY and CDR2 FYNNEI. The CDR3 runs to 15 residues. Trimming removed 1 base at V and 1 base at J, with 10 bases between. The CDR3, as DNA: TGTGCCAGCAGTGAAGAGGGGTTTGGCCAAGAGACCCAGTACTTC. Translating gives CASSEEGFGQETQYF.

The rearrangement links TRBV14 to TRBJ2-3, with TRBD2 identical over 9 bases. V trimming: 0 bases; J trimming: 5 bases; junction bases outside the gene matches: 6. Germline CDR1 is SGHDN and CDR2 is FVKESK. CDR3 length: 16 amino acids. CDR3 nucleotide sequence: TGTGCCAGCAGCCAAGATTTCCTAGCGGGAAGAGATACGCAGTATTTT. Translated, it gives CASSQDFLAGRDTQYF.

The chain is built from TRBV27 and TRBJ1-6; D unclear. The CDR3 contains 17 residues. Germline V gives CDR1 MNHEY, CDR2 SMNVEV (reference sequence). Trimming removed 0 bases at V and 0 bases at J, with 9 bases between. Here the CDR3 reads CASSLSSESSYNSPLHF. In DNA form, the CDR3 reads TGTGCCAGCAGTTTATCCTCAGAGAGCTCCTATAATTCACCCCTCCACTTT.

The chain joins TRBV12-1 to TRBJ2-2; the table calls TRBD2, which could not be checked here. TRBV12-1 is a pseudogene. CDR3 length equals 18 residues. The CDR3 DNA is TGTGCCAGCAGCCTTGGACTAGCGGGGGTCAAAAACACCGGGGAGCTGTTTTTT. Amino acids: CASSLGLAGVKNTGELFF.

This sequence joins TRBV3-1 (or the pseudogene TRBV3-2) and TRBJ1-2; tentative D call: TRBD1 (5 bases). The germline V and J ends were trimmed by 0 bases and 5 bases, with 16 bases remaining between them. CDR3 size: 16 residues. Germline V CDR1 and CDR2: LGHDT, YNNKEL (reference sequence). CDR3 loop: CASSQDVGIGAYGYTF. The CDR3 DNA sequence: TGTGCCAGCAGCCAAGATGTCGGGATAGGGGCGTATGGCTACACCTTC.

The rearrangement uses TRBV20-1 and TRBJ2-3; TRBD1 matches at 9 bases. J was trimmed by 13 bases and V by 2 bases; bases with no gene match: 4. Germline CDR1 is DFQATT and CDR2 is SNEGSKA (reference sequence). The CDR3 length is 11 residues. CDR3: CSARSRTGEYF. The CDR3 nucleotides are TGCAGTGCTAGAAGCCGGACAGGGGAGTATTTT.